What follows are 6 T cell receptor beta chains derived from one specimen sequenced in a study of T-cell memory formation after mild COVID-19. TCRdb reanalysed the 5' RACE reads using MiXCR and keeps one entry per CDR3 protein. The profile covers fewer than 30,000 distinct CDR3 sequences, with around 10% appearing a single time and roughly 15% taken by the ten largest. Sequencing used PBMCs or a T cell subset sorted from them (not recorded which). The receptors derive from an adult woman who had mild COVID-19 (a few samples of this study predate the infection). Cell type and time point are not known.

This clonotype has at least ten counts. This chain joins TRBV4-2 and TRBJ2-1; D not resolved. V was cut by 3 bases and J by 0 bases, with 15 bases left in between. The CDR3 sequence is 17 residues long. Germline CDR1 and CDR2: LGHNA and YNFKEQ. CDR3 sequence: CASSQPIFQSSYNEQFF. CDR3 in DNA: TGTGCCAGCAGCCAGCCGATCTTTCAGAGCTCCTACAATGAGCAGTTCTTC.

In this sample, this clonotype turned up many times. J is TRBJ1-5 and V is TRBV7-2, with 7 bases lining up with TRBD1. J lost 3 bases, V lost 3 bases, and 5 bases had no gene match. Germline V gene data show CDR1 as SGHTA and CDR2 as FQGNSA. The CDR3 length is 15 residues. For the CDR3, the DNA is TGTGCCAGCAGCTTGGGACAGACTATCAATCAGCCCCAGCATTTT. This translates into CASSLGQTINQPQHF.

This clonotype has at least ten counts. The rearrangement uses TRBV19 and TRBJ2-1, with 10 bases that match TRBD2. This CDR3 spans 15 amino acids. Germline V gene data show CDR1 as LNHDA and CDR2 as SQIVND (reference sequence). Trimming removed 7 bases from V and 4 bases from J; junction bases left unmatched: 7. CDR3 sequence (DNA): TGTGCCAGTAATCAGGGACTAGCGTCTTACAATGAGCAGTTCTTC. The encoded protein is CASNQGLASYNEQFF.

V gene TRBV19 combines with J gene TRBJ1-2, with D possibly being TRBD1 (5 bases). CDR1 and CDR2 (germline): LNHDA, SQIVND (reference sequence). V lost 3 bases to trimming and J lost 8 bases, with 16 bases between them. This CDR3 region has 14 residues. CDR3 sequence (DNA): TGTGCCAGTAGTATGTGGGGCCCCGCTGAGGGCTACACCTTC. It yields the protein CASSMWGPAEGYTF.

This chain's CDR3 is CSAREALAGKREQYF. The CDR3 bases are TGCAGTGCTAGAGAGGCGCTAGCGGGAAAAAGGGAGCAGTACTTC. The rearrangement links TRBV20-1 to TRBJ2-7; 9 bases are a match to TRBD2. Germline loops: CDR1 DFQATT, CDR2 SNEGSKA (reference sequence). This CDR3 region has 15 residues. Trimming removed 0 bases from V and 7 bases from J; junction bases left unmatched: 10.

This clonotype was seen a few times. The chain joins TRBV7-2 to TRBJ1-2; 7 bases line up with TRBD1. The V segment lost 5 bases and the J segment 7 bases; nucleotides outside the gene matches: 13. Germline assignment: CDR1 SGHTA and CDR2 FQGNSA. This CDR3 has 15 amino acids. CDR3 in DNA: TGTGCCAGCAGCCAAATCCAGGGGGGGGCTGGTGGCTACACCTTC. Residues: CASSQIQGGAGGYTF. The entire variable domain, with the rest obtained from reference TRBV7-2 and TRBJ1-2, is as follows: GAGVSQSPSNKVTEKGKDVELRCDPISGHTALYWYRQSLGQGLEFLIYFQGNSAPDKSGLPSDRFSAERTGGSVSTLTIQRTQQEDSAVYLCASSQIQGGAGGYTFGSGTRLTVV.